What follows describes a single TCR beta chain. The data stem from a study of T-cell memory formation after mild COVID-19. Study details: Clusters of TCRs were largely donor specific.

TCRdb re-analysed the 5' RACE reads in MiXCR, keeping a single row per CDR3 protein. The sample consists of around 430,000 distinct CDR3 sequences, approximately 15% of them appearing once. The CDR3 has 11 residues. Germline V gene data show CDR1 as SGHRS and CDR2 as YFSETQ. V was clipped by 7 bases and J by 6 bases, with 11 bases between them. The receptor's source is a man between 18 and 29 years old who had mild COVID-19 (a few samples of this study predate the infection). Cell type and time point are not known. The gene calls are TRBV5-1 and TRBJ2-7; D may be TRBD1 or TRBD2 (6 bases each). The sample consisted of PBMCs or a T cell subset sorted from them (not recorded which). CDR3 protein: CASSRGAEQYF. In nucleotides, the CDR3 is TGCGCCAGCTCGAGGGGGGCCGAGCAGTACTTC.